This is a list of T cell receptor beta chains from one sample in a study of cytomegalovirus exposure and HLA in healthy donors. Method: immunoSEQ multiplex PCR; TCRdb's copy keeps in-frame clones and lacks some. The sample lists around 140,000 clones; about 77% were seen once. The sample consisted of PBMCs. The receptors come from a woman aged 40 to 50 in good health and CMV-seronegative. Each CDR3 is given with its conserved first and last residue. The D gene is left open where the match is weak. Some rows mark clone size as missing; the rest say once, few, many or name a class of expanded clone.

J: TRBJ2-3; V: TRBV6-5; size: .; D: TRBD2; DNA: TGTGCCAGCAGTGCTAGCGGGGTGAGCACAGATACGCAGTATTTT; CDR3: CASSASGVSTDTQYF
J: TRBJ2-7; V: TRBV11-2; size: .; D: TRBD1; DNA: TGTGCCAGCAGCTTAGATAGACCCGGGACAGGAGGTGAATACGAGCAGTACTTC; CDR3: CASSLDRPGTGGEYEQYF
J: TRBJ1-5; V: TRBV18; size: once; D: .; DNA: TGTGCCAGCTCATACCGGGAAGGCAATCAGCCCCAGCATTTT; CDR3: CASSYREGNQPQHF
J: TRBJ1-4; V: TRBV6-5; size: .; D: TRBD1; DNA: TGTGCCAGCAGTCGACAGGGGGCGCGAGAAAAACTGTTTTTT; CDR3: CASSRQGAREKLFF
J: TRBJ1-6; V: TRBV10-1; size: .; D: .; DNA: TGCGCCAGCAGTGAAGGAGTTAATTCACCCCTCCACTTT; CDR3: CASSEGVNSPLHF
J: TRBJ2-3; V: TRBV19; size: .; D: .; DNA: TGTGCCAGTACCACGGGGGTCCTGGCGGATACGCAGTATTTT; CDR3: CASTTGVLADTQYF
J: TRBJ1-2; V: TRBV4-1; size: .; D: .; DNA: TGCGCCAGCAGCCAAGACAGGCGGGGGGACTATGGCTACACCTTC; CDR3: CASSQDRRGDYGYTF
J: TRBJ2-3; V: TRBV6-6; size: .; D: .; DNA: TGTGCCAGCAGTTACTCATCCGGGTTGGCAGATACGCAGTATTTT; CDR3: CASSYSSGLADTQYF
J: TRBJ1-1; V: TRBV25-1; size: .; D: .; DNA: TGTGCCAGCAGTGAAAAAGCCCGGGTAGGCACTGAAGCTTTCTTT; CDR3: CASSEKARVGTEAFF
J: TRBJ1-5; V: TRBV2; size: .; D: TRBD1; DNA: TGTGCCAGCACCCTGGACAGGGGGAGTAATCAGCCCCAGCATTTT; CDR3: CASTLDRGSNQPQHF
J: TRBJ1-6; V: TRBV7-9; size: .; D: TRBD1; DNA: TGTGCCAGCAGTGACAGGGAATGGAATTCACCCCTCCACTTT; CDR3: CASSDREWNSPLHF
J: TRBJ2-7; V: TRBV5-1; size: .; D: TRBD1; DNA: TGCGCCAGCAGCTTGGGTACCGGGACAGGGACCTACGAGCAGTACTTC; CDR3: CASSLGTGTGTYEQYF
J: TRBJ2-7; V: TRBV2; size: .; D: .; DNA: TGTGCCAGCGCGGAGGGCCCTAGCTCCTACGAGCAGTACTTC; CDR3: CASAEGPSSYEQYF
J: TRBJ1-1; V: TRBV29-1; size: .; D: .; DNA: TGCAGCGCTCGGGAGGGGAACACTGAAGCTTTCTTT; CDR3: CSAREGNTEAFF
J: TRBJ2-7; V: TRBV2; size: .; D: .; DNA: TGTGCCAGCAGTGTAGCTGGACTGAGCTCCTACGAGCAGTACTTC; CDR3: CASSVAGLSSYEQYF
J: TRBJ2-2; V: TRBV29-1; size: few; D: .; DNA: TGCAGCGTTGGGGCACTTGACCCCGGGGAGCTGTTTTTT; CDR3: CSVGALDPGELFF
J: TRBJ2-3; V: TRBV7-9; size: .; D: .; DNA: TGTGCCAGCAGCTCCCGCGTCCAGCGGGGCACAGATACGCAGTATTTT; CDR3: CASSSRVQRGTDTQYF
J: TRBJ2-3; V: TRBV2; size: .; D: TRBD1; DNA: TGTGCCAGCAGTGGGGACAGGCGCACAGATACGCAGTATTTT; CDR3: CASSGDRRTDTQYF
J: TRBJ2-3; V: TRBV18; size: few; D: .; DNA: TGTGCCAGCTCACCAAGTTGGACAAACACAGATACGCAGTATTTT; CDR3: CASSPSWTNTDTQYF
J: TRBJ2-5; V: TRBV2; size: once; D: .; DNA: TGTGCCAGCTCACCTAACAGGGTTTTTGAAGAGACCCAGTACTTC; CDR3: CASSPNRVFEETQYF